This T cell receptor (beta chain) was captured by sequencing in a study of beta chain features in type 1 diabetes. The CDR3 has 14 amino acids. V lost 4 bases to trimming and J lost 0 bases, with 4 bases between them. Per germline, CDR1 KGHSH and CDR2 LQKENI. The isolated RNA, all of it, was reverse transcribed, so expressed TCRB transcripts were what got sequenced. This table comes from immunoSEQ multiplex PCR, and its TCRdb copy is limited to in-frame clones, with some not included. The data show about 900,000 clones, roughly 15% seen once. Findings of the study overall: Compared with healthy donors, patients appeared to share more similar naive, central memory and regulatory TCRB repertoires.

This clone was found a few times. The antigen is unknown. Other DNA variants within this sample encode the same CDR3. This clonotype was sampled from a woman under 30 in good health. The sequenced material came from naive CD4+ T cells from blood. V usage is TRBV18 and J usage is TRBJ2-6; D is uncertain. In nucleotides, the CDR3 is TGTGCCAGCTCACAAACCTCTGGGGCCAACGTCCTGACTTTC. Protein product: CASSQTSGANVLTF.